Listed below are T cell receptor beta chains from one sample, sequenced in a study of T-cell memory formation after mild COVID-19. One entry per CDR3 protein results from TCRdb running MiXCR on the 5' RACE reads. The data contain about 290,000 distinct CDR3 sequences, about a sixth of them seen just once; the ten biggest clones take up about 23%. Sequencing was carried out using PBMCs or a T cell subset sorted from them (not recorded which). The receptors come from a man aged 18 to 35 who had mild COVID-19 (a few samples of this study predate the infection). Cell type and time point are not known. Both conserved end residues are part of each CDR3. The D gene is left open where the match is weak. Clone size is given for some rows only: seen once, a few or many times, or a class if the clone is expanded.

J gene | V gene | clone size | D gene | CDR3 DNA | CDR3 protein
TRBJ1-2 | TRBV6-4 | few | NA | TGTGCCAGCAGTCCCGGGTCCCCGGAGGATGGCTACACCTTC | CASSPGSPEDGYTF
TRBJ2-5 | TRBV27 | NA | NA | TGTGCCAGCAGTTCACAACTCGGTGGAGGTGGGGAGACCCAGTACTTC | CASSSQLGGGGETQYF
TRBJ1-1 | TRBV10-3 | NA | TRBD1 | TGTGCCATCAGCGAACCGAGGACAGGGGAGATTGAAGCTTTCTTT | CAISEPRTGEIEAFF
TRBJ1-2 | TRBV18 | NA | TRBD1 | TGTGCCAGCTCCCCCGGGGACAGGGCCTCCAATGGCTACACCTTC | CASSPGDRASNGYTF
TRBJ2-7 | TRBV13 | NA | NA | TGTGCCAGCAGTCCTGACAGACAAAGCTCCTACGAGCAGTACTTC | CASSPDRQSSYEQYF
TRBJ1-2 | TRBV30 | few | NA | TGTGCCTGGGCCTTAGGGAACTATGGCTACACCTTC | CAWALGNYGYTF
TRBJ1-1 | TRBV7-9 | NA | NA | TGTGCCCCCCAGGAGGAGACTGAAGCTTTCTTT | CAPQEETEAFF
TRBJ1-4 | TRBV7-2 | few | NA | TGTGCCAGCACTTCTATGTGGACAGTAAATGAAAAACTGTTTTTT | CASTSMWTVNEKLFF
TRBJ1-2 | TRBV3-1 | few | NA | TGTGCCAGCAGCCCAGCACTCTACTATGGCTACACCTTC | CASSPALYYGYTF
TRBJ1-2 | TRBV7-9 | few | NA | TGTGCCAGCAGCTTCAGCGGGGAGGGCTACACCTTC | CASSFSGEGYTF
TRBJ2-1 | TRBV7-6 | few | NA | TGTGCCAGCAGCTTAGGGCTAGCACAGGAGCAGTTCTTC | CASSLGLAQEQFF
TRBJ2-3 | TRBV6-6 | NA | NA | TGTGCCAGCAGTTACCTCTCTCCAGGAAGCACAGATACGCAGTATTTT | CASSYLSPGSTDTQYF
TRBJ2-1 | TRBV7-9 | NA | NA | TGTGCCTCCCGGTACAGGGATTACAATGAGCAGTTCTTC | CASRYRDYNEQFF
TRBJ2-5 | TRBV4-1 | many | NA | TGCGCCAGCAGCCAAGAGGGGGGAATATTGGGTGGGCAAGAGACCCAGTACTTC | CASSQEGGILGGQETQYF
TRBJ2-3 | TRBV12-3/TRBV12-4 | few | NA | TGTGCCAGCAGTTTGTGGGCCTCCCGAGGAGATACGCAGTATTTT | CASSLWASRGDTQYF
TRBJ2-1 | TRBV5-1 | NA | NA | TGCGCCAGCAGCCCCGGATCCTACCATGAGCAGTTCTTC | CASSPGSYHEQFF
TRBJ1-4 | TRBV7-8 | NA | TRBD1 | TGTGCCAGCAGCCCCGGACAGGGAGATGAAAAACTGTTTTTT | CASSPGQGDEKLFF
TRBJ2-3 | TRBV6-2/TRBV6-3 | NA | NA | TGTGCCAGCAGTCCGAGGACATCTAGCACAGATACGCAGTATTTT | CASSPRTSSTDTQYF
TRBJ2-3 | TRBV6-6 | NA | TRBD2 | TGTGCCAGCAGTTACGATAGCGGGGGCACAGATACGCAGTATTTT | CASSYDSGGTDTQYF
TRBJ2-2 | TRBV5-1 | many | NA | TGCGCCAGCAGCCTGACGTCGGAGCTGTTTTTT | CASSLTSELFF